This entry features one TCR beta chain sequence. The CDR3 length is 15 residues. V was pared by 4 bases and J by 2 bases, with 5 bases of the junction left unmatched. Germline loops: CDR1 LGHDT, CDR2 YNNKEL (reference sequence). The record originates from a study of blood T cell repertoires in COVID-19. Study as a whole: Whether acute or convalescent, the COVID-19 samples came from the United States, Italy and Spain. The analysed material was cDNA or gDNA that came from T cells, B-cell-depleted T cells, or PBMCs.

In the study's own analysis: Cell counts per sample came from amplifying reference gene primers. Generated by immunoSEQ multiplex PCR, the TCRdb table keeps only in-frame clones and is missing some. The V and J calls and clone size are taken from that table; D and trimming were inferred from the DNA. The repertoire holds approximately 80,000 clones, with roughly 79% as singletons. The sequenced material came from peripheral blood. The chain carries TRBV3-1 (or the pseudogene TRBV3-2) and TRBJ1-2; TRBD1 matches 9 bases. This receptor was identified in a human donor in a cohort sampled during active COVID-19. The CDR3, as DNA: TGTGCCAGCAGCCCGGAACAGGGGGCCAACTATGGCTACACCTTC. Amino acids: CASSPEQGANYGYTF.